This T cell receptor beta chain emerged from a study of OX40 agonist ivuxolimab in advanced cancers. Profiling relied on immunoSEQ multiplex PCR, and the TCRdb table lists in-frame clones only, not all of them. The profile shows 98,000 or so clones, 80% to 90% of them singletons. CDR1 is MGHRA and CDR2 is YSYEKL in the germline V gene. The V segment lost 5 bases and the J segment 6 bases; nucleotides outside the gene matches: 7. The CDR3 runs 16 residues. The sequences come from CD4+ or CD8+ T cells sorted from blood, collected in a trial of the OX40 agonist ivuxolimab. V usage is TRBV4-1 and J usage is TRBJ2-1; 13 bases align to TRBD2. The clonotype was recovered from an adult with an advanced solid tumor such as melanoma, head and neck, liver or kidney cancer. CDR3 loop: CASSYLGLAGPNEQFF. The CDR3 region has the DNA TGCGCCAGCAGCTACCTGGGACTAGCGGGGCCCAATGAGCAGTTCTTC.